This T cell receptor (beta chain) was documented in a study of T cells in Graves' hyperthyroidism and ophthalmopathy. Researchers took RNA transcripts and amplified the TCR beta CDR3 regions from them. An initial round of RT-PCR targeting the TCR CDR3 relied on the HTBI primer set. TCRdb redid the calling of the multiplex PCR reads with MiXCR, one entry per CDR3 protein. The sample shows 450,000 to 600,000 distinct CDR3 sequences, around 15% of them seen only once. General observations from the study: Most thyroid clonotypes that were expanded above 0.001 also turned up in blood.

As regards this clonotype: Antigen: not known.

After removal of 6 bases from V and 6 bases from J, the junction contained 14 bases not matched to a gene. The CDR3 runs to 17 residues. CDR1 SQVTM and CDR2 ANQGSEA come from the germline V gene. No ophthalmopathy progression within 18 months constituted stable Graves' hyperthyroidism. This TCR came from a woman aged 40 to 50 with Graves' hyperthyroidism. The chain uses TRBV29-1 and TRBJ2-1, with 13 bases aligning to TRBD2. Sequencing was done on a sample of blood. The CDR3 DNA follows: TGCAGCGTAGGACAGGGAAAAACTAGCGGGAGGGGCAATGAGCAGTTCTTC. It specifies CSVGQGKTSGRGNEQFF.